Below are 14 T cell receptor beta chains sequenced from a single sample in a study of regulatory and conventional T cells in RAG deficiency (dated by TCRdb to 2017 to 2019). Receptor amplification or capture employed the immunoSEQ multiplex PCR assay. TCRdb limited this immuneACCESS table to in-frame rearrangements with V and J called. A share of clones is missing; checked studies link under half to unresolved V genes, and the rest is unexplained. For this sample there are 20,000 or so clones; 90% to 95% appear just once. The top ten clonotypes cover roughly 0.73% of the sample. Conventional CD4+ T cells were purified from blood as CD25-low CD127-high cells before genomic DNA extraction. The same specimen was also included in a second study, on regulatory T cells. As described in the second report: The multiplex PCR relied on 52 forward TRBV primers and 13 reverse TRBJ primers, and amplification bias was corrected through assay-based and computational methods.

Specimen: CD4+ T cells sorted from blood. The receptors originated from a human donor in good health.

The chain joins TRBV25-1 to TRBJ1-4; no clear D. The CDR3 length is 16 residues. Per germline, CDR1 MGHDK and CDR2 SYGVNS. V was pared by 2 bases and J by 0 bases, with 10 bases between. Here the CDR3 reads CASSEGVAATNEKLFF. For the CDR3, the DNA is TGTGCCAGCAGTGAAGGGGTAGCCGCAACTAATGAAAAACTGTTTTTT.

This clone was counted a few times. The genes are TRBV13 and TRBJ2-1; TRBD2 might be the D (6 bases). CDR3 size: 17 residues. Per the germline V gene, CDR1 is PRHDT and CDR2 is FYEKMQ (reference sequence). V was clipped by 5 bases and J by 0 bases, with 17 bases between them. CDR3 sequence (DNA): TGTGCCAGCAGCCGACGGGACTCCTCATTCTCCTACAATGAGCAGTTCTTC. Its protein product is CASSRRDSSFSYNEQFF. The complete variable domain, with remaining parts taken from reference TRBV13 and TRBJ2-1, reads AAGVIQSPRHLIKEKRETATLKCYPIPRHDTVYWYQQGPGQDPQFLISFYEKMQSDKGSIPDRFSAQQFSDYHSELNMSSLELGDSALYFCASSRRDSSFSYNEQFFGPGTRLTVL.

This clone was seen a handful of times. The V call is TRBV2, the J call TRBJ1-2; possibly TRBD1 for D (5 bases). V was cut by 2 bases and J by 3 bases, with 10 bases left in between. CDR3 length equals 14 residues. CDR1 SNHLY and CDR2 FYNNEI come from the germline V gene. The CDR3 bases are TGTGCCAGCAGTGAAAGACAGTTTGACTATGGCTACACCTTC. The encoded protein is CASSERQFDYGYTF.

J is TRBJ2-1 and V is TRBV2; 9 bases match TRBD2. From germline, CDR1 is SNHLY and CDR2 FYNNEI. The CDR3 has 14 amino acids. Trimming removed 8 bases from V and 5 bases from J; junction bases left unmatched: 7. CDR3 sequence: CASQLAGTNNEQFF. DNA for the CDR3: TGTGCCAGCCAGCTAGCGGGGACCAACAATGAGCAGTTCTTC.

J is TRBJ2-3 and V is TRBV4-1; 11 positions agree with TRBD2. This CDR3 is built from 16 residues. V lost 4 bases, J lost 5 bases, and 8 bases stayed unmatched. The germline gives CDR1 MGHRA, CDR2 YSYEKL. The CDR3 DNA reads TGCGCCAGCAGCCGGGGGGGGCTAGCGGGAGGAGATACGCAGTATTTT. This codes for CASSRGGLAGGDTQYF.

The V call is TRBV6-6, the J call TRBJ1-1, with D possibly matching TRBD1 (6 bases). The CDR3 is 15 amino acids. Germline values: CDR1 MNHNY, CDR2 SVGAGI (reference sequence). Trimming stripped 5 bases from V and 6 bases from J, with 19 bases between. The CDR3 region is CASSNLKGRGAEAFF. The CDR3, as DNA: TGTGCCAGCAGTAACCTTAAGGGAAGGGGGGCTGAAGCTTTCTTT.

V usage is TRBV30 and J usage is TRBJ1-1; tentatively, D is TRBD1 (5 bases). This CDR3 spans 15 amino acids. Between the trimmed V and J ends, which lost 0 bases and 4 bases, there was a span of 15 bases. Germline V gives CDR1 GTSNPN, CDR2 SVGIG (reference sequence). CDR3 nucleotides: TGTGCCTGGAGTGTACCTAGGGGCCCGCTCACTGAAGCTTTCTTT. Its translation: CAWSVPRGPLTEAFF.

V and J are TRBV11-2 and TRBJ2-3; 8 bases line up with TRBD2. The CDR3 sequence is 15 residues long. The trim removed 3 bases at V and 2 bases at J, leaving 4 bases unmatched. The V gene's germline CDR1 is SGHAT and CDR2 FQNNGV. The CDR3 sequence is CASSLGSGNTDTQYF. DNA for the CDR3: TGTGCCAGCAGCTTGGGTAGCGGGAACACAGATACGCAGTATTTT.

This clone was picked up one time. The V and J genes are TRBV5-5 and TRBJ1-5; D remains unclear. CDR3 length: 13 amino acids. Trimming stripped 2 bases from V and 5 bases from J, with 8 bases between. The V gene's germline CDR1 is SGHKS and CDR2 YYEKEE (reference sequence). DNA for the CDR3: TGTGCCAGCAGCTTAATGGTTGATCAGCCCCAGCATTTT. It specifies CASSLMVDQPQHF.

The CDR3 DNA sequence: TGTGCCAGCAGTGTAAGCGGGAGTAACAATGAGCAGTTCTTC. Protein: CASSVSGSNNEQFF. V and J are TRBV6-1 and TRBJ2-1; 8 bases line up with TRBD2. The CDR3 runs to 14 residues. With V trimmed by 4 bases and J by 5 bases, 4 bases remained unmatched. Germline CDR1 and CDR2: MNHNS and SASEGT.

The V gene is TRBV28, the J gene TRBJ2-2; D may be TRBD1 or TRBD2 (6 bases each). Trimming left V 7 bases short and J 6 bases short, with 9 bases between. This CDR3 has 12 residues. Germline CDR1 reads MDHEN; CDR2 reads SYDVKM. The CDR3 sequence is CASIGGPGELFF. The CDR3 DNA reads TGTGCCAGCATAGGGGGGCCCGGGGAGCTGTTTTTT.

The chain employs TRBV7-6 and TRBJ2-1; no clear D gene. Between the trimmed V and J ends, which lost 1 base and 9 bases, there was a span of 13 bases. CDR1 is SGHVS and CDR2 is FNYEAQ in the germline V gene. This CDR3 comprises 14 residues. CDR3: CASSLDSGSGEQFF. CDR3 in DNA: TGTGCCAGCAGCTTAGATAGTGGGTCTGGTGAGCAGTTCTTC.

The chain joins TRBV19 to TRBJ2-1; 8 bases are a match to TRBD2. Germline values: CDR1 LNHDA, CDR2 SQIVND (reference sequence). With 8 bases clipped from V and 2 bases from J, the junction kept 5 bases outside the gene matches. The CDR3 is 14 amino acids. CDR3 loop: CASQSGGAYNEQFF. The DNA for the CDR3 is TGTGCCAGTCAGTCCGGGGGGGCCTACAATGAGCAGTTCTTC.

J is TRBJ2-6 and V is TRBV19, with D possibly TRBD2 on 6 matching bases. The germline V gene encodes CDR1 LNHDA and CDR2 SQIVND (reference sequence). Trimming removed 6 bases at V and 0 bases at J, with 15 bases between. The CDR3 consists of 17 residues. Here the CDR3 reads CASSRDSRHSGANVLTF. In nucleotides, the CDR3 is TGTGCCAGTAGCCGGGACTCTAGACACTCTGGGGCCAACGTCCTGACTTTC.